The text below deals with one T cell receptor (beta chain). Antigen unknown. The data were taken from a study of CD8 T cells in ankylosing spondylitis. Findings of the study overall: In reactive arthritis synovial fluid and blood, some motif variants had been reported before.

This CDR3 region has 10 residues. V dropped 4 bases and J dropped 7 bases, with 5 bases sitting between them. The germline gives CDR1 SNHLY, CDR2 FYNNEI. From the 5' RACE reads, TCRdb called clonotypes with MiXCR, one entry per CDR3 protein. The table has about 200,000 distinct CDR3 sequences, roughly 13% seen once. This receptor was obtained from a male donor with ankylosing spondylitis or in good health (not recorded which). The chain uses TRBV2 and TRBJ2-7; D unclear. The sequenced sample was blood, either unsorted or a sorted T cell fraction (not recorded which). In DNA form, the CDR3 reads TGTGCCAGCAGTGTGAGTGAGCAGTACTTC. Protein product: CASSVSEQYF.